The entry below gives a single T cell receptor (beta chain) sequence along with its context. The antigen is not known. These data come from a study of cytomegalovirus exposure and HLA in healthy donors. This CDR3 contains 16 residues. CDR1 SEHNR and CDR2 FQNEAQ come from the germline V gene (reference sequence). V lost 5 bases and J lost 1, with 18 bases in between. General study results and limits: Cytomegalovirus association was listed for 150 to 200 TCR beta chains. Previously analyzed data showed that most TCR beta V segments were productive at a frequency of about 90% or about 30%.

Primers included in the PCR were 60 Vbeta and 13 Jbeta primers. Method: immunoSEQ multiplex PCR; TCRdb's copy keeps in-frame clones and lacks some. The sample yields some 28,000 clones, of which the top ten take up approximately 0.7%. The TCR was taken from a man aged 30-40 years in good health and CMV-seronegative. Input material: PBMCs. The chain links TRBV7-9 to TRBJ2-7; perhaps TRBD1 as D (5 bases). CDR3 residues: CASSTVYMDKSYEQYF. Written as DNA, the CDR3 is TGTGCCAGCAGCACCGTCTATATGGACAAATCCTACGAGCAGTACTTC.